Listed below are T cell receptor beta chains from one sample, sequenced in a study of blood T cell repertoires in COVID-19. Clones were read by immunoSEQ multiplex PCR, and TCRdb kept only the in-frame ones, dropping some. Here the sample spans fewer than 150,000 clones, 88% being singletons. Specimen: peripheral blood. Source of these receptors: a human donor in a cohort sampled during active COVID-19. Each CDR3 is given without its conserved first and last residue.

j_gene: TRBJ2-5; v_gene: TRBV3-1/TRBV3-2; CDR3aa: ASSQLWQGASETQY
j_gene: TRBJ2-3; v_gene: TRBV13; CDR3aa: ASSLTRTSGADTQY
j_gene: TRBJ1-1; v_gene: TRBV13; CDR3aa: ASSLGRGAYEAF
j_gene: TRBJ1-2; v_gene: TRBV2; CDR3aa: ASSEEPRRNYGYT
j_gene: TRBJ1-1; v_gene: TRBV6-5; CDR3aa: ASSPSRGLTEAF
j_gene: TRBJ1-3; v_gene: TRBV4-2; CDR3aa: ASSQDSGSSGNTIY
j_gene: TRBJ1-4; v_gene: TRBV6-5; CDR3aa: ASSYSGQGSGEKLF
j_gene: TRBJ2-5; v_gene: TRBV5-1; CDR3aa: ASSLEGATRKETQY
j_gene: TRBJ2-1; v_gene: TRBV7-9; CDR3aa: ASTAGQGLNEQF
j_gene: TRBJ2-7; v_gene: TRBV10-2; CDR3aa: ASSDGDRGGEQY
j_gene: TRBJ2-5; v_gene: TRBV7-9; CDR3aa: ASSSAGGGETQY
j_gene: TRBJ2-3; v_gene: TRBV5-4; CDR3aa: ASSLALAGADTQY
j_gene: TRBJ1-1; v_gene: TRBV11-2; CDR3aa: ASSLDRGGVSEAF
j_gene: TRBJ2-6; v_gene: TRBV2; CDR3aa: ASLRAGANVLT
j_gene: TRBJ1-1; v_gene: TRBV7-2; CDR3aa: ASSLQGGDTEAF
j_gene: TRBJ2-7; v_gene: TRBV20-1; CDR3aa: SASGGALSYEQY
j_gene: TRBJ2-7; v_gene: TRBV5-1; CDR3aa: ASSLGSGGYEQY
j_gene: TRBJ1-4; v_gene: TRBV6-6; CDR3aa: ASSYQGLNVKLF
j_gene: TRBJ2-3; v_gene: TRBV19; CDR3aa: ASSIDEGRPRETDTQY
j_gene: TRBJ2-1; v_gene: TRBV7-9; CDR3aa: ASIQTRDRDYNEQF
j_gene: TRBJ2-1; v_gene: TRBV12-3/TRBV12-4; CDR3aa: ASSRTPYNEQF
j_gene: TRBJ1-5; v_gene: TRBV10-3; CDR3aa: AISESGNSNQPQH
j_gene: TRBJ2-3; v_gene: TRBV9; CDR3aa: ASSPRTSGGAAVTQY
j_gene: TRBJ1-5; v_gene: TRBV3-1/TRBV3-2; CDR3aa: ASSQSGGHQPQH
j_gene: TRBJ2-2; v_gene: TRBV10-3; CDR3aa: AISESANRGTGELF
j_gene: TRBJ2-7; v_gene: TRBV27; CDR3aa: ASSLFSPYEQY
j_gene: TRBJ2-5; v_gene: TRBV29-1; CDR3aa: SVRNYDGETQY
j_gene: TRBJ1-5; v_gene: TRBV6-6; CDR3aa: ASSLRHRVAQPQH
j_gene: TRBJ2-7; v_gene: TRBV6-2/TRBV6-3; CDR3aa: ASSPRGQGRYEQY
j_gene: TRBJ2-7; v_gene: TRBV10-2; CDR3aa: ASSESEGDYEQY
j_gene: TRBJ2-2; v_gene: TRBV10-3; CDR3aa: ANRLNTGELF
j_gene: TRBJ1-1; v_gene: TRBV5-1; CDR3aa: ASSPMGQGNTEAF
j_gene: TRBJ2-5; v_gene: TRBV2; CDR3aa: ASSLKRGQETQY
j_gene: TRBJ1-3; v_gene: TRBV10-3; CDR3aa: AISGGSGNTIY
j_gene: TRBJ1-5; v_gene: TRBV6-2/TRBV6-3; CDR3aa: ASSYTRGLDRVRHQPQH
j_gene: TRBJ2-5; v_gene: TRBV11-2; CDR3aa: ASSLGDRGQRQETQY
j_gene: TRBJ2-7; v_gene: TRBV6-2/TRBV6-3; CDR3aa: ASSPRRGSYEQY